This T cell receptor (beta chain) appears in the sequencing data of a study of blood T cell repertoires in COVID-19. Turning to the study itself: Samples taken during acute and convalescent COVID-19 were collected in the United States, Italy and Spain. PBMCs, B-cell-depleted T cells, or T cells provided the cDNA or gDNA that made up the material.

As handled by the study authors: Reference gene primer amplification gave estimated nucleated cell counts. This table comes from immunoSEQ multiplex PCR, and its TCRdb copy is limited to in-frame clones, with some not included. V, J and clone size were drawn from that table, and D and trimming were deduced from the DNA. The table includes roughly 380,000 clones, over 85% detected once. Seattle patients were enrolled while actively infected and followed longitudinally. CDR3 length: 12 residues. Germline CDR1 and CDR2: SEHNR and FQNEAQ (reference sequence). V was trimmed by 3 bases and J by 13 bases, leaving 10 bases between them.

The sequenced sample consisted of peripheral blood. The V call is TRBV7-9, the J call TRBJ1-6; D is unresolved. This clonotype was sampled from a woman aged 55 to 70 with COVID-19, enrolled during active disease. The CDR3 is CASSFVSGPLHF. The DNA for the CDR3 is TGTGCCAGCAGCTTCGTTAGTGGTCCCCTCCACTTT.